This passage covers 14 T cell receptor beta chains from one sample sequenced in a study of CD8 T cells in Susac syndrome. RNA in amounts of roughly 0.5 to 1 ug was reverse transcribed with random hexamers. TCRdb itself ran the immunoSEQ multiplex PCR reads through MiXCR, one entry per CDR3 protein. The sample carries approximately 200,000 distinct CDR3 sequences, about 95% recorded once. The sample consisted of CD4+ T cells from PBMCs. These receptors were obtained from a human donor with multiple sclerosis.

The V gene is TRBV5-6, the J gene TRBJ2-7; D is perhaps TRBD1 (6 bases). This CDR3 is built from 14 residues. Germline lookup yields CDR1 SGHDT and CDR2 YYEEEE. Deletions cut 0 bases from V and 5 bases from J, with 12 bases between. CDR3: CASSLVQGINEQYF. CDR3 sequence (DNA): TGTGCCAGCAGCTTGGTACAGGGAATCAACGAGCAGTACTTC.

The V gene is TRBV6-6, the J gene TRBJ2-5; D is ambiguous. Germline CDR1 is MNHNY and CDR2 is SVGAGI (reference sequence). The CDR3 has 16 residues. V was shortened by 2 bases and J by 1 base, with 14 bases between the two germline ends. CDR3 residues: CASSYGQQLFQETQYF. Here the CDR3 DNA reads TGTGCCAGCAGTTACGGGCAGCAACTCTTCCAAGAGACCCAGTACTTC.

This clonotype was detected only once. V gene TRBV30 combines with J gene TRBJ1-2; tentatively, D is TRBD1 (5 bases). The V and J ends lost 8 bases and 4 bases respectively, with 17 bases between them. The germline V gene has CDR1 GTSNPN and CDR2 SVGIG (reference sequence). The CDR3 has 13 amino acids. CDR3 nucleotide sequence: TGTGCCCGCCGCGGGGCGGACCTCTATGGCTACACCTTC. Translating gives CARRGADLYGYTF.

V usage is TRBV25-1 and J usage is TRBJ2-1, with D perhaps TRBD1 (5 bases). This CDR3 has 17 amino acids. Per the germline V gene, CDR1 is MGHDK and CDR2 is SYGVNS. Trimming took 6 bases from V and 1 from J, leaving 19 bases between them. CDR3 residues: CASRQTGQGQSYNEQFF. The DNA for the CDR3 is TGTGCCAGCAGACAAACCGGGCAGGGCCAATCCTACAATGAGCAGTTCTTC.

The rearrangement links TRBV2 to TRBJ2-7; D not certain. Trimming stripped 6 bases from V and 2 bases from J, with 11 bases between. The CDR3 runs to 13 residues. Germline values: CDR1 SNHLY, CDR2 FYNNEI. CDR3 sequence reads: CASSPPFPYEQYF. The CDR3, as DNA: TGTGCCAGCAGCCCCCCGTTCCCCTACGAGCAGTACTTC.

V is TRBV20-1 and J is TRBJ1-2, with TRBD1 matching over 10 bases. In germline, CDR1 is DFQATT, CDR2 SNEGSKA (reference sequence). Unmatched junction bases numbered 12, after V lost 8 bases and J lost 0 bases. There are 16 residues in the CDR3. CDR3 residues: CSSPRQGAFPNYGYTF. The CDR3 bases are TGCAGTTCTCCCCGACAGGGGGCATTTCCTAACTATGGCTACACCTTC.

The genes are TRBV30 and TRBJ2-1; D is possibly TRBD1 (5 bases). The CDR3 is 11 amino acids. CDR1 and CDR2 (germline): GTSNPN, SVGIG (reference sequence). Trimming cost V 0 bases and J 14 bases, with 11 bases left between them. The CDR3 loop is CAWSVGASEFF. The CDR3 coding sequence is TGTGCCTGGAGTGTAGGGGCCAGTGAGTTCTTC.

This clonotype was seen once. The rearrangement links TRBV19 to TRBJ1-1; the D is unclear. The V gene lost 7 bases and the J gene lost 2 bases, with 11 bases spanning the gap. The CDR3 sequence is 13 residues long. Germline assignment: CDR1 LNHDA and CDR2 SQIVND (reference sequence). CDR3 protein: CASKVGINTEAFF. CDR3 DNA sequence: TGTGCCAGTAAAGTGGGGATCAACACTGAAGCTTTCTTT.

V and J are TRBV12-5 and TRBJ2-7; D uncertain. V was cut by 2 bases and J by 6 bases, with 5 bases left in between. The CDR3 has 11 residues. Germline CDR1 LGHNT, CDR2 FRNRAP. CDR3 sequence reads: CASGLLVEQYF. The CDR3 DNA reads TGTGCTAGTGGTTTGTTGGTCGAGCAGTACTTC. Using reference TRBV12-5 and TRBJ2-7 for the parts outside the CDR3, the full variable domain is DARVTQTPRHKVTEMGQEVTMRCQPILGHNTVFWYRQTMMQGLELLAYFRNRAPLDDSGMPKDRFSAEMPDATLATLKIQPSEPRDSAVYFCASGLLVEQYFGPGTRLTVT.

This clonotype was recorded only once. This sequence joins TRBV3-1 and TRBJ2-7, with 8 bases fitting TRBD1. The V and J ends lost 0 bases and 0 bases, in that order; junction bases with no gene match: 4. CDR3 length: 16 amino acids. Looked up from germline, CDR1 is LGHDT and CDR2 is YNNKEL (reference sequence). CDR3 protein: CASSQEGGTGSYEQYF. The CDR3, as DNA: TGTGCCAGCAGCCAAGAAGGTGGGACAGGCTCCTACGAGCAGTACTTC.

The gene calls are TRBV10-3 and TRBJ2-3; D unclear. The CDR3 runs to 11 residues. The germline gives CDR1 ENHRY, CDR2 SYGVKD. Trimming took off 3 bases at V and 6 bases at J, with 4 bases between the two ends. DNA of the CDR3: TGTGCCATCAGTGACGTCGATACGCAGTATTTT. Translated: CAISDVDTQYF.

This rearrangement joins TRBV12-3 or TRBV12-4 to TRBJ2-4, with D unresolved. This CDR3 has 13 residues. Trimming removed 7 bases at V and 5 bases at J, with 12 bases between. CDR3 region: CASNPSPENIQYF. CDR3 DNA: TGTGCCAGCAATCCCTCGCCGGAAAACATTCAGTACTTC.

The J gene is TRBJ1-2, the V gene TRBV29-1, with a tentative D call TRBD1 (5 bases). The CDR3 is 11 residues long. Per the germline V gene, CDR1 is SQVTM and CDR2 is ANQGSEA. Trimming left V 1 base short and J 13 bases short, with 13 bases between. CDR3 protein: CSVEGITGTTF. The CDR3 region has the DNA TGCAGCGTTGAAGGAATTACAGGAACCACCTTC. Filled out from reference TRBV29-1 and TRBJ1-2, the complete variable domain reads SAVISQKPSRDICQRGTSLTIQCQVDSQVTMMFWYRQQPGQSLTLIATANQGSEATYESGFVIDKFPISRPNLTFSTLTVSNMSPEDSSIYLCSVEGITGTTFGSGTRLTVV.

V usage is TRBV30 and J usage is TRBJ2-1, with D maybe TRBD2 (5 bases). The CDR3 has 13 amino acids. V was trimmed by 8 bases and J by 3 bases, leaving 14 bases between them. Germline CDR1 is GTSNPN and CDR2 is SVGIG (reference sequence). Here the CDR3 DNA reads TGTGCCAGAGGGCCTTCCCGCTACAATGAGCAGTTCTTC. Its protein is CARGPSRYNEQFF.